This is a list of T cell receptor beta chains from one sample in a study of PD-1 blockade in classical Hodgkin lymphoma. Clones were read by immunoSEQ multiplex PCR, and TCRdb kept only the in-frame ones, dropping some. Here the sample spans about 33,000 clones, approximately 70% being singletons. Source: peripheral blood mononuclear cells (PBMCs), taken before the fourth cycle of nivolumab. The receptors shown here come from a human donor with classical Hodgkin lymphoma. Both conserved end residues are part of each CDR3.

j_call: TRBJ2-5; v_call: TRBV29-1; cdr3_aa: CSVGQGQETQYF
j_call: TRBJ1-2; v_call: TRBV15; cdr3_aa: CATSRESIRRYGYTF
j_call: TRBJ1-1; v_call: TRBV18; cdr3_aa: CASSPLVGRTEAFF
j_call: TRBJ2-1; v_call: TRBV7-6; cdr3_aa: CASSLRGSPNEQFF
j_call: TRBJ1-6; v_call: TRBV5-6; cdr3_aa: CASGFGVEGSPLHF
j_call: TRBJ2-4; v_call: TRBV7-9; cdr3_aa: CASSPTYREEDIQYF
j_call: TRBJ1-4; v_call: TRBV27; cdr3_aa: CATSDRANEKLFF
j_call: TRBJ1-2; v_call: TRBV9; cdr3_aa: CASSVGTDPFGGYTF
j_call: TRBJ2-7; v_call: TRBV5-1; cdr3_aa: CASSLAQDYLNYEQYF
j_call: TRBJ2-5; v_call: TRBV18; cdr3_aa: CASSPTGERGTQYF
j_call: TRBJ2-7; v_call: TRBV29-1; cdr3_aa: CSVAGDRKSYEQYF
j_call: TRBJ2-1; v_call: TRBV28; cdr3_aa: CASRNPGTSYNEQFF
j_call: TRBJ2-1; v_call: TRBV2; cdr3_aa: CASSEVGVGDNEQFF
j_call: TRBJ1-4; v_call: TRBV30; cdr3_aa: CAWSSGTGGEKLFF
j_call: TRBJ2-1; v_call: TRBV27; cdr3_aa: CASSSTGGYNEQFF
j_call: TRBJ1-2; v_call: TRBV6-5; cdr3_aa: CASCPRPAVGYTF
j_call: TRBJ1-2; v_call: TRBV5-6; cdr3_aa: CASSLSARDLTFYTF
j_call: TRBJ2-5; v_call: TRBV7-9; cdr3_aa: CASSLDGGLQETQYF
j_call: TRBJ1-2; v_call: TRBV27; cdr3_aa: CASSPGQGGGGYTF
j_call: TRBJ2-1; v_call: TRBV30; cdr3_aa: CAWSLWPRSSYNEQFF
j_call: TRBJ2-7; v_call: TRBV6-5; cdr3_aa: CASSWSYEQYF
j_call: TRBJ2-7; v_call: TRBV6-5; cdr3_aa: CASSYRVSGREQYF
j_call: TRBJ1-2; v_call: TRBV4-3; cdr3_aa: CASSRGMDNYGYTF
j_call: TRBJ1-4; v_call: TRBV5-1; cdr3_aa: CASSLTGGLSPNEKLFF
j_call: TRBJ1-5; v_call: TRBV5-6; cdr3_aa: CASSLGRGGGNQPQHF
j_call: TRBJ1-1; v_call: TRBV5-5; cdr3_aa: CASSLGDREFMGNTEAFF
j_call: TRBJ2-1; v_call: TRBV28; cdr3_aa: CASSPRTGTGGTYEQFF
j_call: TRBJ2-7; v_call: TRBV28; cdr3_aa: CASSTNRRAYEQYF
j_call: TRBJ2-3; v_call: TRBV5-4; cdr3_aa: CASSIGGTGTDTQYF
j_call: TRBJ2-1; v_call: TRBV6-5; cdr3_aa: CASSYIEYNEQFF
j_call: TRBJ2-1; v_call: TRBV19; cdr3_aa: CASSIGQGAYNEQFF
j_call: TRBJ2-5; v_call: TRBV2; cdr3_aa: CASSEALLGSNQETQYF
j_call: TRBJ2-1; v_call: TRBV5-1; cdr3_aa: CASSGGTGNVEQFF
j_call: TRBJ2-1; v_call: TRBV11-2; cdr3_aa: CASSHENEQFF
j_call: TRBJ1-3; v_call: TRBV6-1; cdr3_aa: CASSEFWGTGNTIYF
j_call: TRBJ2-1; v_call: TRBV6-6; cdr3_aa: CASSYSGVSNEQFF
j_call: TRBJ2-7; v_call: TRBV7-9; cdr3_aa: CASSSSWYEQYF
j_call: TRBJ1-4; v_call: TRBV10-3; cdr3_aa: CAISESGGTNEKLFF
j_call: TRBJ2-3; v_call: TRBV4-1; cdr3_aa: CASSPDRGEWTQYF
j_call: TRBJ1-5; v_call: TRBV4-3; cdr3_aa: CASSPGWGAVGEPQHF
j_call: TRBJ2-7; v_call: TRBV2; cdr3_aa: CASSVSGTGSQLGYEQYF
j_call: TRBJ1-2; v_call: TRBV6-5; cdr3_aa: CASGVLYGYTF
j_call: TRBJ1-2; v_call: TRBV7-8; cdr3_aa: CASSLVATDSNYGYTF
j_call: TRBJ1-5; v_call: TRBV5-6; cdr3_aa: CASSLGAGDQPQHF
j_call: TRBJ2-3; v_call: TRBV11-2; cdr3_aa: CASSYNSIHTDTQYF
j_call: TRBJ2-7; v_call: TRBV20-1; cdr3_aa: CSAPGNYEQYF
j_call: TRBJ2-1; v_call: TRBV7-2; cdr3_aa: CASSLVRGHEQFF
j_call: TRBJ1-2; v_call: TRBV7-9; cdr3_aa: CASSSAGSSGYTF
j_call: TRBJ1-2; v_call: TRBV30; cdr3_aa: CAWSTRTGAHTF
j_call: TRBJ2-5; v_call: TRBV7-3; cdr3_aa: CASSLSGLADEETQYF
j_call: TRBJ1-1; v_call: TRBV7-2; cdr3_aa: CASSFRGTGTNTEAFF
j_call: TRBJ1-4; v_call: TRBV7-2; cdr3_aa: CASSPGQGSEKLFF